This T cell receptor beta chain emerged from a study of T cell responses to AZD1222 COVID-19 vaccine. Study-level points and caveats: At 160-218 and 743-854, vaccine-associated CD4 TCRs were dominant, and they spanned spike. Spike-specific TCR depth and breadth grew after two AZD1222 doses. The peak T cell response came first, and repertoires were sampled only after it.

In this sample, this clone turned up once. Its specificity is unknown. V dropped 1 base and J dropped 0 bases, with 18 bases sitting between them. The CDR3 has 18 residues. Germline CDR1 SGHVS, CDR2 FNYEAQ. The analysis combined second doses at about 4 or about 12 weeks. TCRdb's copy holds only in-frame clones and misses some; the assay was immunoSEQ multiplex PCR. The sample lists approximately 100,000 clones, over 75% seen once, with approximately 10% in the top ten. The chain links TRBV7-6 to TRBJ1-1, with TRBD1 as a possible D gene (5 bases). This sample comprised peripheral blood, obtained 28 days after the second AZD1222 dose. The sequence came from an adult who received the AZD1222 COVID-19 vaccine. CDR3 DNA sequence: TGTGCCAGCAGCTTAGTCGGGGCAGGGACCTCCATGAACACTGAAGCTTTCTTT. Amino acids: CASSLVGAGTSMNTEAFF. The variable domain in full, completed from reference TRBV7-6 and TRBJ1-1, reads GAGVSQSPRYKVTKRGQDVALRCDPISGHVSLYWYRQALGQGPEFLTYFNYEAQQDKSGLPNDRFSAERPEGSISTLTIQRTEQRDSAMYRCASSLVGAGTSMNTEAFFGQGTRLTVV.